A single sample gave rise to the 16 T cell receptor beta chains below, sequenced in a study of T cells in Graves' hyperthyroidism and ophthalmopathy. The source material, RNA transcripts, was used to amplify TCR beta CDR3 regions. The primer set for the first-round RT-PCR of the TCR CDR3 was HTBI. TCRdb reprocessed the multiplex PCR reads with MiXCR, giving one entry per CDR3 protein. Of approximately 370,000 distinct CDR3 sequences listed, approximately 18% are singletons. The sample was blood. These receptors originate from a woman aged 25 to 39 with Graves' hyperthyroidism that later progressed to Graves' ophthalmopathy.

This clonotype appeared many times. V usage is TRBV11-2 and J usage is TRBJ2-3; tentatively, D is TRBD2 (5 bases). The germline gives CDR1 SGHAT, CDR2 FQNNGV. V lost 4 bases, J lost 11 bases, and 16 bases lay in between. This CDR3 region has 13 residues. The CDR3 here is CASSSPEDGGQYF. The CDR3 DNA reads as TGTGCCAGCAGCTCCCCCGAGGATGGAGGGCAGTATTTT. The complete variable domain, with remaining parts taken from reference TRBV11-2 and TRBJ2-3, reads EAGVAQSPRYKIIEKRQSVAFWCNPISGHATLYWYQQILGQGPKLLIQFQNNGVVDDSQLPKDRFSAERLKGVDSTLKIQPAKLEDSAVYLCASSSPEDGGQYFGPGTRLTVL.

At least ten counts were recorded for this clonotype. The gene calls are TRBV9 and TRBJ1-5, with 8 nucleotides matching TRBD1. The germline CDR1 and CDR2 sequences are SGDLS and YYNGEE. This CDR3 contains 15 residues. J was trimmed by 8 bases and V by 0 bases; bases with no gene match: 7. For the CDR3, the DNA is TGTGCCAGCAGCGTAGGTGGACAGGGAAGCGAGCCCCAGCATTTT. Encoded protein: CASSVGGQGSEPQHF.

The chain uses TRBV6-1 and TRBJ1-1; a possible D gene is TRBD1 (6 bases). The germline CDR1 and CDR2 sequences are MNHNS and SASEGT. Trimming removed 2 bases from V and 7 bases from J, with 11 bases in between. The CDR3 spans 13 residues. DNA for the CDR3: TGTGCCAGCAGTGAAATTGGGGGCGGTGAAGCTTTCTTT. Translated, it gives CASSEIGGGEAFF.

Comment on this clonotype: A clone one base away is much larger, so this may be a read error. The chain employs TRBV27 and TRBJ2-1; 8 nucleotides agree with TRBD2. Germline lookup yields CDR1 MNHEY and CDR2 SMNVEV (reference sequence). This CDR3 comprises 15 residues. The CDR3 protein is CASSLQAGGYNEQSF. The CDR3 DNA is TGTGCCAGCAGTTTACAGGCGGGGGGATACAATGAGCAGTCCTTC.

The chain carries TRBV28 and TRBJ1-4, with TRBD1 matching over 9 bases. The germline V gene encodes CDR1 MDHEN and CDR2 SYDVKM. CDR3 length equals 15 residues. V shed 7 bases, J shed 6 bases, and the junction held 9 bases outside the gene matches. Written as DNA, the CDR3 is TGTGCCAGCACCCCTGCGACAGGGGGGGATGAAAAACTGTTTTTT. Amino acids: CASTPATGGDEKLFF.

The genes are TRBV13 and TRBJ1-3; D remains unclear. V was pared by 5 bases and J by 4 bases, with 18 bases between. The germline V gene encodes CDR1 PRHDT and CDR2 FYEKMQ (reference sequence). This CDR3 is built from 16 residues. CDR3 sequence: CASSEQRVLGGNTIYF. The DNA of the CDR3 is TGTGCCAGCAGCGAACAAAGGGTGCTGGGGGGAAACACCATATATTTT. The full variable domain, rest sourced from reference TRBV13 and TRBJ1-3, is AAGVIQSPRHLIKEKRETATLKCYPIPRHDTVYWYQQGPGQDPQFLISFYEKMQSDKGSIPDRFSAQQFSDYHSELNMSSLELGDSALYFCASSEQRVLGGNTIYFGEGSWLTVV.

This clonotype was seen at least ten times. The chain links TRBV5-6 to TRBJ2-2, with D perhaps given as TRBD1 or TRBD2 (5 bases each). This CDR3 has 16 residues. Trimming cost V 3 bases and J 4 bases, with 16 bases left between them. Germline lookup yields CDR1 SGHDT and CDR2 YYEEEE. CDR3 DNA sequence: TGTGCCAGCAGCTCCGGGACCAGCACATTCACCGGGGAGCTGTTTTTT. Protein: CASSSGTSTFTGELFF.

This clonotype showed up many times. The chain employs TRBV6-2 or TRBV6-3 and TRBJ2-1; maybe TRBD2 (6 bases). The germline V and J ends were trimmed by 6 bases and 9 bases, with 12 bases remaining between them. Germline V gene sequence: CDR1 MNHEY, CDR2 SVGEGT. CDR3 length: 12 residues. The CDR3 DNA sequence: TGTGCCAGCAGGTGGGCCGGGGGTGAGCAGTTCTTC. Its translation is CASRWAGGEQFF.

For this clonotype: This may be a read error, as it is one base from a much larger clone. This chain connects TRBV5-1 to TRBJ2-7, with TRBD2 matching over 13 bases. The germline CDR1 and CDR2 sequences are SGHRS and YFSETQ. Germline trimming cut 3 bases from V and 3 bases from J; bases unmatched to any gene: 3. This CDR3 is 15 amino acids long. The CDR3 protein is CASSSWTSGSYEQYF. CDR3 bases: TGCGCCAGCAGCTCCTGGACTAGCGGGAGCTACGAGCAGTACTTC.

This clonotype was recorded many times. V gene TRBV5-1 combines with J gene TRBJ2-1; the D gene is possibly TRBD2 (7 bases). This CDR3 has 19 amino acids. Germline assignment: CDR1 SGHRS and CDR2 YFSETQ. Trimming took off 2 bases at V and 5 bases at J, with 26 bases between the two ends. The CDR3: CASSFPVRGGLRIDNEQFF. The CDR3 DNA reads TGCGCCAGCAGCTTCCCTGTCCGAGGGGGACTAAGAATAGACAATGAGCAGTTCTTC.

This clonotype was detected many times. The genes are TRBV6-1 and TRBJ2-2, with TRBD1 identical over 8 bases. Trimming cost V 6 bases and J 3 bases; bases outside gene matches: 6. This CDR3 contains 15 residues. Germline V lookup: CDR1 MNHNS, CDR2 SASEGT. CDR3 nucleotide sequence: TGTGCCAGCAGAGATCAGGGGGCGCACACCGGGGAGCTGTTTTTT. Translation: CASRDQGAHTGELFF.

This clonotype appeared many times. This chain joins TRBV20-1 and TRBJ2-7; D gene unclear. CDR1 is DFQATT and CDR2 is SNEGSKA in the germline V gene (reference sequence). This CDR3 is 11 amino acids long. Trimming took 2 bases from V and 1 from J, leaving 3 bases between them. The CDR3 DNA reads as TGCAGTGCTAGAATTTCCTACGAGCAGTACTTC. Translated: CSARISYEQYF.

As regards this clonotype: This may stem from a read error, because a much larger clone lies one nucleotide away. The genes are TRBV27 and TRBJ2-2; no reliable D call. V was clipped by 2 bases and J by 7 bases, with 17 bases between them. The germline V gene has CDR1 MNHEY and CDR2 SMNVEV (reference sequence). This CDR3 spans 16 amino acids. The CDR3 DNA reads as TGTGCCAGCAGTTTAGGGGTGTATTTTCGTATCGGGGAGCTGTTTTTT. This gives the protein CASSLGVYFRIGELFF.

Many counts were recorded for this clonotype. The chain recombines TRBV6-1 with TRBJ1-1; D is possibly TRBD1 (5 bases). Trimming shortened V by 3 bases and J by 6 bases, and 11 bases separated the two germline ends. The CDR3 is made up of 13 amino acids. Germline CDR1 is MNHNS and CDR2 is SASEGT. As DNA, the CDR3 is TGTGCCAGCAGTGAGTCACGGGGCTCTGAAGCTTTCTTT. Its protein is CASSESRGSEAFF.

This clonotype has at least ten counts. This chain joins TRBV12-3 or TRBV12-4 and TRBJ1-4; D uncertain. CDR3 length equals 13 residues. Trimming stripped 0 bases from V and 5 bases from J, with 4 bases between. CDR3 DNA: TGTGCCAGCAGTTTAGCGGAAAATGAAAAACTGTTTTTT. It is translated as CASSLAENEKLFF.

In this sample, this clonotype turned up many times. The CDR3 DNA sequence: TGTGCCAGCAGCAACAGGGGGCCTTACGAGCAGTACTTC. Its translation is CASSNRGPYEQYF. V is TRBV27 and J is TRBJ2-7, with 9 bases fitting TRBD1. Trimming removed 6 bases from V and 4 bases from J; junction bases left unmatched: 4. CDR3 size: 13 residues. Germline CDR1 reads MNHEY; CDR2 reads SMNVEV (reference sequence).